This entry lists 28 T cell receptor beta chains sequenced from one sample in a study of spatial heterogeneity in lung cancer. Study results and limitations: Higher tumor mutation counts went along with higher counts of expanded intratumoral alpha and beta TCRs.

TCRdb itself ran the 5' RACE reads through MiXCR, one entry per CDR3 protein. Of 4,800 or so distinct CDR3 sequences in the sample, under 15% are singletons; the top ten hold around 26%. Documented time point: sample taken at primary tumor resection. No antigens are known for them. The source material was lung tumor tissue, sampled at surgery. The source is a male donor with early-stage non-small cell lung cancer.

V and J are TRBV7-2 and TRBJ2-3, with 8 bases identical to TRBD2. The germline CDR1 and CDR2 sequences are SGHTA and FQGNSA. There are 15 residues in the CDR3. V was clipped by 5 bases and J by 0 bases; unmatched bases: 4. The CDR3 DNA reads TGTGCCAGCAGCCCTAGCGGGCGGAGCACAGATACGCAGTATTTT. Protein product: CASSPSGRSTDTQYF.

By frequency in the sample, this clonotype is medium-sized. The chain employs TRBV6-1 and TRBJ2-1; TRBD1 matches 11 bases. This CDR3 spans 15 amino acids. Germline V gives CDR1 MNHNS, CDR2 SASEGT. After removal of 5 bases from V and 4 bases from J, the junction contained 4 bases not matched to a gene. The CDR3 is CASSNRDRGYNEQFF. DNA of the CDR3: TGTGCCAGCAGTAACCGGGACAGGGGGTACAATGAGCAGTTCTTC.

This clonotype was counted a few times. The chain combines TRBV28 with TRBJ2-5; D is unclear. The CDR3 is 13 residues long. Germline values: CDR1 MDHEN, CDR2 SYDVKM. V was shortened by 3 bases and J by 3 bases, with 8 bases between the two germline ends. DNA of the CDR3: TGTGCCAGCAGTTTTCGATCTGAAGAGACCCAGTACTTC. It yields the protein CASSFRSEETQYF. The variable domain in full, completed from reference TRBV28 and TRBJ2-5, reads DVKVTQSSRYLVKRTGEKVFLECVQDMDHENMFWYRQDPGLGLRLIYFSYDVKMKEKGDIPEGYSVSREKKERFSLILESASTNQTSMYLCASSFRSEETQYFGPGTRLLVL.

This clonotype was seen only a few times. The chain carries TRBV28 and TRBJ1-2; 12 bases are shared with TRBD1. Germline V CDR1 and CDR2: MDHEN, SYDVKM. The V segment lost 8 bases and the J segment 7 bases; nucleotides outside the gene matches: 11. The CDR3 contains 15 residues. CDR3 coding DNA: TGTGCCAGCCGGGTCCCGGGACAGGGGGCAGGTGGCTACACCTTC. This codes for CASRVPGQGAGGYTF.

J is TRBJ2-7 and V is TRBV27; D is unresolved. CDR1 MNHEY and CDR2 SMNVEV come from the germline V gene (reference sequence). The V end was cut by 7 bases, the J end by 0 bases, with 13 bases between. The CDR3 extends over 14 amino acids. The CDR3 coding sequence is TGTGCCAGCACCATAATTCCACCCTCCTACGAGCAGTACTTC. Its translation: CASTIIPPSYEQYF.

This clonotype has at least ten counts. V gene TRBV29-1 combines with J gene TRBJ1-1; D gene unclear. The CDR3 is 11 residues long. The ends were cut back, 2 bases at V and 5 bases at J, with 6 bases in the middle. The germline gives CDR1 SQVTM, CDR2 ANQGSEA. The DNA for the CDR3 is TGCAGCGTTGAATTGGGGACTGAAGCTTTCTTT. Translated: CSVELGTEAFF.

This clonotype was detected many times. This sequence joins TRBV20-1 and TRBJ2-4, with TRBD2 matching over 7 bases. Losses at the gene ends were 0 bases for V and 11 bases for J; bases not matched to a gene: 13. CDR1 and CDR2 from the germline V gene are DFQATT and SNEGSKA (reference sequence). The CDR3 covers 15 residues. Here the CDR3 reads CSARDPMSGGSFQYF. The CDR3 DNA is TGCAGTGCTAGAGATCCAATGTCGGGGGGAAGCTTTCAGTACTTC.

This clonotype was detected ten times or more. The CDR3 sequence: CASSLTSGTYNEQFF. The CDR3 DNA follows: TGTGCCAGCAGCTTAACTAGCGGGACCTACAATGAGCAGTTCTTC. This sequence joins TRBV7-3 and TRBJ2-1, with 8 positions matching TRBD2. V shed 0 bases and J 2 bases; nucleotides not matched to a gene: 0. This CDR3 has 15 amino acids. CDR1 and CDR2 (germline): SGHTA, FQGTGA.

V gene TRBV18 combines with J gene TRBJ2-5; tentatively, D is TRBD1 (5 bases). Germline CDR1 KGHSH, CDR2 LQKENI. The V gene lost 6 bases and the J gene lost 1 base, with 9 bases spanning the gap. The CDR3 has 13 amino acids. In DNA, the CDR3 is TGTGCCAGCTCCGAAACAGGCCAAGAGACCCAGTACTTC. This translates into CASSETGQETQYF.

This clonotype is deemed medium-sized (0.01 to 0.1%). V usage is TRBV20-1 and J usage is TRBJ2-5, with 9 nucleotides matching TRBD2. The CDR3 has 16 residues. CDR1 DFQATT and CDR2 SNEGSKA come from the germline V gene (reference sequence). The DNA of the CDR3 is TGCAGCATGAAAATGGCACTAGCGGGCACCCAAGAGACCCAGTACTTC. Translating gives CSMKMALAGTQETQYF.

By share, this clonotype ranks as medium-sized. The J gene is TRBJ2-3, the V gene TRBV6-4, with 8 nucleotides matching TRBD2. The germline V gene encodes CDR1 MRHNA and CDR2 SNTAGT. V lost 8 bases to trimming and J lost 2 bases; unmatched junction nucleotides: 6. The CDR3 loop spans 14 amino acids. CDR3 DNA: TGTGCCAGCGCTAAAGCGGGAGACACAGATACGCAGTATTTT. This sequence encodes CASAKAGDTDTQYF.

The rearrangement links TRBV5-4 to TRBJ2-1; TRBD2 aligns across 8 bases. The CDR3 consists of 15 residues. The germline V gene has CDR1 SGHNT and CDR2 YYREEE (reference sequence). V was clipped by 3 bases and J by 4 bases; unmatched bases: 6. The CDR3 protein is CASSSAGGPYNEQFF. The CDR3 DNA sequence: TGTGCCAGCAGCTCTGCGGGGGGACCTTACAATGAGCAGTTCTTC. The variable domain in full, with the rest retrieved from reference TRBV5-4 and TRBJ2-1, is ETGVTQSPTHLIKTRGQQVTLRCSSQSGHNTVSWYQQALGQGPQFIFQYYREEENGRGNFPPRFSGLQFPNYSSELNVNALELDDSALYLCASSSAGGPYNEQFFGPGTRLTVL.

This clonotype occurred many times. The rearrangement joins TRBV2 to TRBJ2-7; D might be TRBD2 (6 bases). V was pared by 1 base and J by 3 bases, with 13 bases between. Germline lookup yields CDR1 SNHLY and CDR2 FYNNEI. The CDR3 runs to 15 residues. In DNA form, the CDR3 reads TGTGCCAGCAGTGAAGGAGCGGGTCGATACTACGAGCAGTACTTC. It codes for CASSEGAGRYYEQYF.

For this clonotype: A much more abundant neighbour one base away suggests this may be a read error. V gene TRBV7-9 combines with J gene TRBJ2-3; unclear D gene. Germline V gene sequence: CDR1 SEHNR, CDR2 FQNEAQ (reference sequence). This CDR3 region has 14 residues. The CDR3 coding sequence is TGTGTCAGCAGCCCACGATCGGAGTCAGATACGCAGTATTTT. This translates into CVSSPRSESDTQYF. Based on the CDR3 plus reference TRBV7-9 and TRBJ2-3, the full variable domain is DTGVSQNPRHKITKRGQNVTFRCDPISEHNRLYWYRQTLGQGPEFLTYFQNEAQLEKSRLLSDRFSAERPKGSFSTLEIQRTEQGDSAMYLCVSSPRSESDTQYFGPGTRLTVL.

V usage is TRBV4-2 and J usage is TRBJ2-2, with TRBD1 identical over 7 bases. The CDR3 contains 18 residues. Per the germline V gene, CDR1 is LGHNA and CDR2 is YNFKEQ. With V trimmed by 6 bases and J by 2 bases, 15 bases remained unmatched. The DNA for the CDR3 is TGTGCCAGCAGGGGGGAGATACCGGGACAGAAAAACACCGGGGAGCTGTTTTTT. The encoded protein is CASRGEIPGQKNTGELFF.

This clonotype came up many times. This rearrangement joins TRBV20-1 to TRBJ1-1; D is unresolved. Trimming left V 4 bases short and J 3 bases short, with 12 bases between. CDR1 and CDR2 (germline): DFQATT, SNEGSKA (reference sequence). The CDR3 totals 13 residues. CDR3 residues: CSAIRFGDTEAFF. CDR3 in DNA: TGCAGTGCTATTAGGTTCGGGGACACTGAAGCTTTCTTT.

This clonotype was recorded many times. Here the CDR3 DNA reads TGTGCCACCAGCAGAGGTCAGGGGGCCCGGGAGCAGTACTTC. Its protein is CATSRGQGAREQYF. The chain carries TRBV15 and TRBJ2-7, with 8 bases that match TRBD1. The V and J ends lost 1 base and 7 bases, in that order; junction bases with no gene match: 6. This CDR3 contains 14 residues. Per germline, CDR1 LNHNV and CDR2 YYDKDF (reference sequence).

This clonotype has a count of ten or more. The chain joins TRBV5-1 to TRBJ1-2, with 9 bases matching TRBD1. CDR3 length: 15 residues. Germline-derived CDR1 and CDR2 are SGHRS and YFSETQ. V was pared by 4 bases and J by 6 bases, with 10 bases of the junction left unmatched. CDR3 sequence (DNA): TGCGCCAGCAGCACCGGACAGGGGCGCTTAAATGGCTACACCTTC. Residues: CASSTGQGRLNGYTF.

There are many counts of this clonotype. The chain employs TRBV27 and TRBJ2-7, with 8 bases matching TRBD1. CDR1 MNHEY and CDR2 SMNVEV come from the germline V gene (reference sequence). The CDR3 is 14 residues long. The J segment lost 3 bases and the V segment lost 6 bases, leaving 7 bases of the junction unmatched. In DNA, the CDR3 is TGTGCCAGCAGGAGACAGGGGAAAAACTACGAGCAGTACTTC. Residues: CASRRQGKNYEQYF.

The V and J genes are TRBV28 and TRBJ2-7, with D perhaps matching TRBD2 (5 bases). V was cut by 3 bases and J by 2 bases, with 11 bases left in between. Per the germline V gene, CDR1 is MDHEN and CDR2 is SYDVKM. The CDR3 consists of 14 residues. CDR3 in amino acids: CASSFFDGTYEQYF. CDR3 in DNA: TGTGCCAGCAGTTTCTTTGACGGGACCTACGAGCAGTACTTC.

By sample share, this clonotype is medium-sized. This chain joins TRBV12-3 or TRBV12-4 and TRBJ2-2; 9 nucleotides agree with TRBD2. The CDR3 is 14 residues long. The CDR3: CATQAASGVRELFF. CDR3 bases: TGTGCTACCCAAGCGGCTAGCGGGGTTAGGGAGCTGTTTTTT.

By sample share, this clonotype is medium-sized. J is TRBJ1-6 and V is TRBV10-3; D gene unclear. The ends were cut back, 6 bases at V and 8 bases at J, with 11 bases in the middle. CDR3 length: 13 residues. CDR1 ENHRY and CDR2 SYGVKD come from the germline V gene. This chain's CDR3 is CAIRNSNDSPLHF. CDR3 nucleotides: TGTGCCATCAGGAATTCGAACGATTCACCCCTCCACTTT.

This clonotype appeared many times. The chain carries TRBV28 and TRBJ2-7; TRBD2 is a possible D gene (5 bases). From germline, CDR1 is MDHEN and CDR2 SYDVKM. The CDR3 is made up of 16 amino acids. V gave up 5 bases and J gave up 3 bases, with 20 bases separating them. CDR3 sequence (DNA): TGTGCCAGCAGTACCCAAATAAGGACGGGAAGCTACGAGCAGTACTTC. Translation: CASSTQIRTGSYEQYF.

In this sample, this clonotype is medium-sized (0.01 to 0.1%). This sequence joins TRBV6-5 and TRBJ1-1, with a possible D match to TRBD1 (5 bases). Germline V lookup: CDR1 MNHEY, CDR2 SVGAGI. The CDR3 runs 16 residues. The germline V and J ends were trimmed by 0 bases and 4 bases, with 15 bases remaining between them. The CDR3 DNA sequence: TGTGCCAGCAGTTACTCGAGTAACAGGAGGGGCACTGAAGCTTTCTTT. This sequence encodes CASSYSSNRRGTEAFF.

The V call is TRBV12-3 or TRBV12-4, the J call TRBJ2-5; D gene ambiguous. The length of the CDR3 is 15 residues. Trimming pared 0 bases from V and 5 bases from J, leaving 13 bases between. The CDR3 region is CASSLAPSAVETQYF. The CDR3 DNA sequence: TGTGCCAGCAGTTTAGCCCCTTCTGCGGTGGAGACCCAGTACTTC.

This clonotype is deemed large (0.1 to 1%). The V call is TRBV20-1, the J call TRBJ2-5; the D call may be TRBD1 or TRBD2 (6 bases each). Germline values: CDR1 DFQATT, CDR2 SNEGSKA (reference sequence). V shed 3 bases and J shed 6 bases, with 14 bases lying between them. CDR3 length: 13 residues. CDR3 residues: CSASPGGAKTQYF. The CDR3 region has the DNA TGCAGTGCTAGCCCCGGGGGCGCGAAGACCCAGTACTTC.

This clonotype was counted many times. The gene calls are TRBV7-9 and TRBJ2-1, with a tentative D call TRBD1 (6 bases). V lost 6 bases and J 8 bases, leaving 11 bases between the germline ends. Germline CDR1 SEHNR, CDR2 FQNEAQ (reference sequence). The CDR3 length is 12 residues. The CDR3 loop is CASSSTGHEQFF. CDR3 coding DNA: TGTGCCAGCAGTAGCACAGGGCATGAGCAGTTCTTC.

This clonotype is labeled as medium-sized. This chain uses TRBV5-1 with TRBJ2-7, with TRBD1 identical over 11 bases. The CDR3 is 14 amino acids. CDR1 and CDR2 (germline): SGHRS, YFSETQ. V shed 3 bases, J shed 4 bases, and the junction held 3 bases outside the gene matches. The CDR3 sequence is CASSSDRGLYEQYF. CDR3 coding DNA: TGCGCCAGCAGCTCGGACAGGGGGCTTTACGAGCAGTACTTC.